This TCR beta chain was found in a study of cytomegalovirus exposure and HLA in healthy donors listed by TCRdb under 2017. About the study as a whole: In an earlier analysis of roughly 590 of the donors, around 290 Gb of sequence data and some 120 million unique TCR beta sequences from 150 million to 200 million T cells were reported. A later analysis re-examined previously published TCR beta repertoires from 600 to 700 donors and added high-resolution HLA genotyping to investigate patterns of TCR occurrence. High-throughput TCR immunosequencing, statistical association of individual TCRs with disease status, and machine learning were combined to predict cytomegalovirus infection status. Typing coverage varied by locus: about 620-630 donors for A, B, C, DRB1 and DQB1; some 520 for DQA1; about 590 for DPA1; approximately 470 for DPB1. A handful of DR-DQ haplotypes were handled as single units for association and clustering because linkage in the cohort was strong. Both class I and class II loci were covered by HLA typing, at four-digit resolution. To decide whether each TCR beta V gene segment behaved as functional or pseudogenic, an earlier analysis of several hundred of the donors relied on high-throughput TCR beta sequencing. All discovery cohort repertoires had been generated using a single sequencing platform. About 280 gigabases of sequencing data and 70 million to 100 million unique TCR sequences were included in an early release covering 500 to 750 HLA-typed donors. Genome-wide SNP genotypes for about 65% of the 666 donors were used in a later genetic analysis, which treated that subset as a discovery cohort. The study was designed to test whether signatures of past pathogen exposure could be identified by cataloging public T cell receptors. The study profiled the T cell repertoires of more than 500 subjects by immunosequencing and related them to cytomegalovirus serostatus. On average, around 240,000 unique TCR beta nucleotide sequences were sequenced per donor among several hundred genotyped donors of the cohort, with roughly 18% of those sequences being non-productive. In addition to the first cohort of 666 subjects, a separate validation cohort of about 120 different subjects was used. Of the approximately 400 genotyped donors, approximately 83% fell in the genetic ancestry cluster associated with self-reported Caucasian donors. In the later analysis, no new phenotypic data were used to find candidate immune exposures; instead, reliance was placed on TCR beta sequences and their occurrence across donors. Alongside the repertoire data, information on donor age, sex, ethnicity and CMV serostatus was compiled.

Receptor libraries were prepared by the immunoSEQ multiplex PCR assay. For the multiplex PCR, a mixture combining 60 forward primers for TCR Vbeta segments and 13 reverse primers for TCR Jbeta segments was used. The CDR3 region of rearranged TCR beta genes was amplified from genomic DNA with a multiplex PCR assay. The Illumina HiSeq System was used to sequence the amplified TCR beta libraries as 87-base-pair reads. The original methods were these. A later analysis tallied around 87 million unique TCR beta chains across the 640 or so repertoires, and about 10 million of those chains were shared by two or more donors. To remove PCR and sequencing errors, raw reads were error-corrected and collapsed into unique sequences using a nearest-neighbor algorithm that merged closely related sequences. To assign V, D and J gene segments, CDR3 sequences were aligned to IMGT reference sequences. Each retained sequence needed at least a six-nucleotide match to both a V gene segment and a J gene segment. Rearrangements were classified as productive when the CDR3 lacked stop codons and remained in frame with V and J, and all other rearrangements were classified as non-productive. CDR3 was defined according to IMGT convention as the region running from the second conserved V-encoded cysteine to the conserved J-encoded phenylalanine. In an earlier analysis of approximately 500 of the donors, sequences lacking an unambiguous match to a single V gene segment were excluded. An earlier analysis of 550 to 650 of the donors classified V segments as functional when productive rearrangements were above 56.7% and as segregating when the standard deviation between donors was above 5%. A statistical classification framework was built to diagnose cytomegalovirus status from the catalog of TCR beta chain sequences. In a later analysis, V and J genes were assigned by comparing TCR nucleotide sequences against IMGT/GENE-DB human TR gene sequences. In a later analysis, CDR3 sequences and most-parsimonious VDJ recombination scenarios were assigned using the TCRdist pipeline. A later analysis defined each TCR beta chain by its CDR3 amino acid sequence plus V-gene family, and excluded reads lacking a unique V-gene family. To address suspected cross-contamination and a sequencing artifact, a later analysis removed a few hundred highly shared, low-generation-probability nucleotide sequences. In a later analysis, a clonal expansion index was calculated for each public chain from normalized within-repertoire ranks of inferred template counts. A later analysis computed generation probabilities with a VDJ recombination model fitted to out-of-frame rearrangements, and checked the results against IGoR. Hypergeometric tests were used in a later analysis to score TCR-TCR, TCR-HLA and TCR-CMV co-occurrence, with a repertoire-size bias correction applied to the TCR pairs. In a later analysis, false discovery rates were estimated by permuting HLA or CMV assignments 20 times. In a later analysis, co-occurring TCRs were grouped using DBSCAN, and TCRdist sequence similarity was added for clustering within HLA-allele-positive subsets. For co-occurrence clustering, repertoires with fewer than 30,000 or more than 120,000 public chains were excluded, along with about five repertoires with anomalous nucleotide sharing. In its TCRdb copy, this immuneACCESS table keeps in-frame sequences only and misses some clones. Where compared with another copy, unresolved V genes explain less than half of these, and the others have no known cause. V and J calls and clone size are those listed in that table; D and trimming were worked out from the DNA. Present in this sample are 100,000 to 150,000 clones, 81% of which were seen just once. Jointly, the top ten make up approximately 4% of the sample.

Details on this clone: Its antigen is not yet known. Base qualities are not provided; no much larger clone lies one nucleotide away.

The cohort comprised some 700 healthy bone marrow donors. At the time of sampling, all cohort members were nominally healthy, though unrecorded immune exposures were likely present. The donor was CMV seropositive and was included in the group of around 300 seropositive cohort members. A peripheral blood sample was provided by each donor, and peripheral blood mononuclear cells were used for TCR beta sequencing. The Qiagen DNeasy Blood Extraction Kit was used to extract genomic DNA from the blood cell samples. The investigation overall reported the following: In a later genetic analysis, a missense DCLRE1C variant was associated with V-gene and J-gene trimming of TCR beta chains, and the association was replicated in an independent cohort. Sequencing depth was assumed to be roughly uniform across donors in the presence/absence analyses, though that assumption may not hold. Broadly in line with IMGT annotations, most TCR beta V segments showed up in productive rearrangements about 90% or about 30% of the time in an earlier analysis of around 600 of the donors. When HLA alleles, especially DR and DQ, strongly co-occurred, TCR associations were difficult to assign to individual alleles. The study listed approximately 160 TCR beta chains as associated with cytomegalovirus. A later analysis reported that several top co-occurrence clusters appeared linked to parvovirus B19, influenza, CMV and Epstein-Barr virus. It was suggested by the authors that the approach could potentially be generalized to other disease states and immunological phenotypes. For the cohort, immune exposure information was limited to CMV serostatus. Correlated functional status among segregating V segments might be attributable to linkage disequilibrium, but an unknown experimental factor could not be ruled out. Specific HLA alleles were associated with 16,951 TCR beta sequences at a false discovery rate of 0.05 in a later analysis. HLA typing was unavailable for some donors at each locus, so association tests used only the typed subset. A cluster of highly shared sequence variants was judged likely to represent a technical artifact of the sequencing pipeline. A later genetic analysis reported fewer N-insertions in productive TCRs among donors in an Asian-associated ancestry cluster than the roughly 670-donor mean. Only TCR beta chains were sequenced in this cohort, and the absence of alpha or paired-chain data limited detectable features. A further reported finding was that TCR beta sequences accurately predicted the HLA-A and HLA-B alleles for most subjects in the first cohort. Some IMGT-functional V segments, including TRBV6-2 and TRBV6-3, could not be told apart with the 87-base-pair reads, so those segments were excluded. A later analysis found that TCR association rates varied across HLA loci, with DRB1 alleles showing the most associated TCRs and HLA-C alleles the fewest. Cytomegalovirus status was reported to be diagnosed by the classifier with high specificity and sensitivity in both the original and validation cohorts. Most TCR sequences were observed very rarely across donors, whereas some public TCRs were present in many individuals. In a later analysis, most CMV-associated TCR beta chains were found to appear HLA-restricted, with HLA associations seemingly driven largely by CMV exposure. In vitro tests confirmed that three of the cytomegalovirus-associated TCR beta chains recognize cytomegalovirus antigens. Because counts were too low, roughly 17 rarely observed V segments, including chromosome 9 orphons, were left out of the earlier analysis of a few hundred of the donors. In a later analysis, HLA-associated TCR beta chains showed more clonal expansion and lower generation probabilities than non-associated chains that were equally common.

The germline V end is reduced by 3 bases and the J end by 4 bases; junction bases left unmatched: 13. The CDR3 holds 17 amino acids from the cysteine to the phenylalanine. Only the CDR3 DNA stays, 51 bases, in frame from base 1. CDR1 and CDR2, per the germline V gene, are SGHAT and FQNNGV. The source is a young man in good health and CMV-seropositive. Source material: PBMCs. The receptor chain draws on TRBV11-2 and TRBJ1-1; 8 junctional bases match TRBD1. The CDR3 has the sequence CASSFPRTGLGSTEAFF. The DNA is as follows: TGTGCCAGCAGCTTCCCCAGGACAGGGTTGGGTAGCACTGAAGCTTTCTTT.